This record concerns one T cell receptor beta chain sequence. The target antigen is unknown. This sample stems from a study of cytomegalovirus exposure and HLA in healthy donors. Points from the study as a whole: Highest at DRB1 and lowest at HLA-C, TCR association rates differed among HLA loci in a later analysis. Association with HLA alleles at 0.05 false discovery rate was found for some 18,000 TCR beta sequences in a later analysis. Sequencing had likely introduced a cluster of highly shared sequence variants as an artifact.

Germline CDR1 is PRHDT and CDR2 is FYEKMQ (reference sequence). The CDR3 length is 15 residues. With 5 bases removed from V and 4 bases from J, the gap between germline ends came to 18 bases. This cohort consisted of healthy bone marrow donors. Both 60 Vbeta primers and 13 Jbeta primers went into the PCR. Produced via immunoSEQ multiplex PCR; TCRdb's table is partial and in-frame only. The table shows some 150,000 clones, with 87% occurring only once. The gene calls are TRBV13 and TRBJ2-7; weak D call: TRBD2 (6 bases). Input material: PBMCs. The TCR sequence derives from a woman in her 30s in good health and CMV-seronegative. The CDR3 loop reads CASSLRTKGRYEQYF. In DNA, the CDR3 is TGTGCCAGCAGCCTACGGACAAAAGGGAGGTACGAGCAGTACTTC. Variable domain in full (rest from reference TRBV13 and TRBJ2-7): AAGVIQSPRHLIKEKRETATLKCYPIPRHDTVYWYQQGPGQDPQFLISFYEKMQSDKGSIPDRFSAQQFSDYHSELNMSSLELGDSALYFCASSLRTKGRYEQYFGPGTRLTVT.